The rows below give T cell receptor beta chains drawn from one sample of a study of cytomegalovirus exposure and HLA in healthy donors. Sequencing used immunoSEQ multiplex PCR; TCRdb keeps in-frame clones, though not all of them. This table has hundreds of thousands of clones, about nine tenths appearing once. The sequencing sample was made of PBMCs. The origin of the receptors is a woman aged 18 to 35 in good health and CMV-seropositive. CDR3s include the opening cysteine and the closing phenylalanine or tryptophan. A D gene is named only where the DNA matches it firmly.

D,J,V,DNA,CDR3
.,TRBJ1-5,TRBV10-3,TGTGCCATCAGTGGACAGGAGAGCAATCAGCCCCAGCATTTT,CAISGQESNQPQHF
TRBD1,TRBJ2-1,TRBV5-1,TGCGCCAGCAGCTTTTCACAGGGGAACTACAATGAGCAGTTCTTC,CASSFSQGNYNEQFF
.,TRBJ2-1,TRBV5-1,TGCGCCAGCAGCTTTGGCACAAGCTCCTACAATGAGCAGTTCTTC,CASSFGTSSYNEQFF
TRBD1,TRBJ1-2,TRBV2,TGTGCCAGCAGGCAGGACAGGGCCTATGGCTACACCTTC,CASRQDRAYGYTF
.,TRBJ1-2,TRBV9,TGTGCCAGCAGCGTAGGGGGAGTGGGGTATGGCTACACCTTC,CASSVGGVGYGYTF
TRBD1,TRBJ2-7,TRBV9,TGTGCCAGCAGCGGCGATTCCGGGACAGGGGGTCTCGAGCAGTACTTC,CASSGDSGTGGLEQYF
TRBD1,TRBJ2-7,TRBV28,TGTGCCAGCACTGACAGGGGGGCCTACGAGCAGTACTTC,CASTDRGAYEQYF
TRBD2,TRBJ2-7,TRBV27,TGTGCCAGCAGTCGACTAGCGGATGCCTACGAGCAGTACTTC,CASSRLADAYEQYF
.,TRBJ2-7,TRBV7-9,TGTGCCAGCAGCCCAGAACTAGCCTACGAGCAGTACTTC,CASSPELAYEQYF
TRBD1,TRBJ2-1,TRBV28,TGTGCCAGCAGTGTACAGGGGGTGGGTGAGCAGTTCTTC,CASSVQGVGEQFF
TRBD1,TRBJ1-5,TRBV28,TGTGCCAGCAGAACCCCCCCGGAGAGACAGGGGGTTCAGCCCCAGCATTTT,CASRTPPERQGVQPQHF
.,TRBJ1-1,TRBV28,TGTGCCAGCAGTTTATTTCTGGGCCTCCTGAACACTGAAGCTTTCTTT,CASSLFLGLLNTEAFF
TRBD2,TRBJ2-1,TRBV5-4,TGTGCCAGCAGCTTACTCACTAGCGGGAGGTCCTACAATGAGCAGTTCTTC,CASSLLTSGRSYNEQFF
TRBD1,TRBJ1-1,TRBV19,TGTGCCAGTACCATGACAGGGGGGAACACTGAAGCTTTCTTT,CASTMTGGNTEAFF
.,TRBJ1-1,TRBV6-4,TGTGCAGAATCCGGGGGGCTTGGGGACACTGAAGCTTTCTTT,CAESGGLGDTEAFF
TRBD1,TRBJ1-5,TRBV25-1,TGTGCCAGCAGTATAACAGGGGTGGGACAGCCCCAGCATTTT,CASSITGVGQPQHF
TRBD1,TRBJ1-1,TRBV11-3,TGTGCCAGCAGCGCTCAGGGGGCGGAGGTCACTGAAGCTTTCTTT,CASSAQGAEVTEAFF
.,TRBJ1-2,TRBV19,TGTGCCAGTAGTACCCCGTACAGGGCTGATGGCTACACCTTC,CASSTPYRADGYTF
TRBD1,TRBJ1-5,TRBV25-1,TGTGCCAGCAGTGACTCCCCGGGACAGGGTAGCAATCAGCCCCAGCATTTT,CASSDSPGQGSNQPQHF
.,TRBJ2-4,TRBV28,TGTGCCAGCAGTTTGATGGCTCCCCTAGCCAAAAACATTCAGTACTTC,CASSLMAPLAKNIQYF
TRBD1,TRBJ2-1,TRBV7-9,TGTGCCAGCAGCTTAGGGGACAGGGAGCATGAGCAGTTCTTC,CASSLGDREHEQFF
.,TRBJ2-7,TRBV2,TGTGCCAGCAGCGCGCAGCGACAGCAGGCCGAGCAGTACTTC,CASSAQRQQAEQYF
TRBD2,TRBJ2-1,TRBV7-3,TGTGCCAGCAGCTACCAATTAGCGGGAGGGCAGGATGAGCAGTTCTTC,CASSYQLAGGQDEQFF
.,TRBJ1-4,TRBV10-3,TGTGCCATCAGTGGAACGGACAGAGAAGGGGAAAAACTGTTTTTT,CAISGTDREGEKLFF